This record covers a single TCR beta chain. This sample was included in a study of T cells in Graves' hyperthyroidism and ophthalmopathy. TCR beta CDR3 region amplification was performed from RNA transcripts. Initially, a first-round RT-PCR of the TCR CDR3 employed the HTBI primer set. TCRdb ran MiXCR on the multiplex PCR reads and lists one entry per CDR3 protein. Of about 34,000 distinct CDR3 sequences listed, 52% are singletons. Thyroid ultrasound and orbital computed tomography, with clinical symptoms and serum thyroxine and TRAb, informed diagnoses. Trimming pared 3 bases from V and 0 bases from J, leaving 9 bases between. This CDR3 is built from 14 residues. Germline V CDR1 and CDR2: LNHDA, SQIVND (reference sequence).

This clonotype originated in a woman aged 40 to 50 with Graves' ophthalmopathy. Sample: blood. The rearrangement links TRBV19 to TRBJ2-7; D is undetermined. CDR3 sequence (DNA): TGTGCCAGTAGTATTGGGGTAAGCTCCTACGAGCAGTACTTC. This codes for CASSIGVSSYEQYF. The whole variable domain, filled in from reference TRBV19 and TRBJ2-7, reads DGGITQSPKYLFRKEGQNVTLSCEQNLNHDAMYWYRQDPGQGLRLIYYSQIVNDFQKGDIAEGYSVSREKKESFPLTVTSAQKNPTAFYLCASSIGVSSYEQYFGPGTRLTVT.